One and the same sample provided the 15 T cell receptor beta chains below, sequenced in a study of OX40 agonist ivuxolimab in advanced cancers. Sequencing was performed with immunoSEQ multiplex PCR; in TCRdb, only in-frame clones are kept and a portion is missing. The table includes some 90,000 clones, about nine tenths detected once. The sequences come from CD4+ or CD8+ T cells sorted from blood, collected in a trial of the OX40 agonist ivuxolimab. The receptor set was obtained from an adult with an advanced solid tumor such as melanoma, head and neck, liver or kidney cancer.

Remarks on this clone: Distinct nucleotide sequences in the sample also encode this CDR3. The chain combines TRBV7-2 with TRBJ1-6; 8 bases map to TRBD1. This CDR3 is built from 16 residues. The germline gives CDR1 SGHTA, CDR2 FQGNSA. With 6 bases clipped from V and 4 bases from J, the junction kept 8 bases outside the gene matches. The chain's CDR3 is CASSPQRTGYNSPLHF. CDR3 in DNA: TGTGCCAGCAGTCCCCAAAGGACAGGGTATAATTCACCCCTCCACTTT.

The gene calls are TRBV6-1 and TRBJ1-4; TRBD1 aligns across 9 bases. Trimming cost V 8 bases and J 8 bases; bases outside gene matches: 9. CDR3 size: 14 residues. From germline, CDR1 is MNHNS and CDR2 SASEGT. The CDR3 here is CASGTGFGSEKLFF. CDR3 nucleotides: TGTGCCAGCGGGACAGGGTTTGGGAGCGAAAAACTGTTTTTT.

Details on this clone: The same CDR3 is also encoded by other DNA sequences in this sample. The chain has TRBV18 and TRBJ2-7; D unresolved. CDR1 is KGHSH and CDR2 is LQKENI in the germline V gene. V lost 0 bases and J lost 0, with 3 bases in between. CDR3 length equals 13 residues. The CDR3 bases are TGTGCCAGCTCACCACCGAGCTCCTACGAGCAGTACTTC. This gives the protein CASSPPSSYEQYF.

The rearrangement uses TRBV6-1 and TRBJ1-3; D unresolved. The CDR3 contains 14 residues. Looked up from germline, CDR1 is MNHNS and CDR2 is SASEGT. The V and J ends lost 8 bases and 0 bases respectively, with 11 bases between them. This CDR3 reads CASGQVHSGNTIYF. The CDR3 DNA is TGTGCCAGCGGCCAGGTTCACTCTGGAAACACCATATATTTT.

The chain is built from TRBV2 and TRBJ1-2; TRBD1 might be the D (5 bases). Trimming pared 2 bases from V and 4 bases from J, leaving 11 bases between. This CDR3 has 14 amino acids. CDR1 and CDR2 from the germline V gene are SNHLY and FYNNEI. CDR3 sequence: CASSERGAPYGYTF. In nucleotides, the CDR3 is TGTGCCAGCAGTGAACGAGGGGCTCCCTATGGCTACACCTTC.

In this sample, this clone turned up a few times. This sequence joins TRBV7-9 and TRBJ2-5; the match to TRBD1 covers 7 bases. The CDR3 has 13 residues. Per germline, CDR1 SEHNR and CDR2 FQNEAQ (reference sequence). The J segment lost 3 bases and the V segment lost 3 bases, leaving 1 base of the junction unmatched. CDR3 loop: CASSLTGKETQYF. As DNA, the CDR3 is TGTGCCAGCAGCTTGACAGGGAAAGAGACCCAGTACTTC.

The chain recombines TRBV5-4 with TRBJ1-3; D is unclear. This CDR3 contains 13 residues. Trimming removed 2 bases from V and 4 bases from J, with 7 bases in between. Germline lookup yields CDR1 SGHNT and CDR2 YYREEE (reference sequence). CDR3: CASSLIGGNTIYF. The CDR3 nucleotides are TGTGCCAGCAGCTTAATAGGGGGAAACACCATATATTTT.

This chain links TRBV5-1 with TRBJ1-6; no definite D call. The CDR3 is 15 residues long. In germline, CDR1 is SGHRS, CDR2 YFSETQ. V was pared by 0 bases and J by 7 bases, with 11 bases between. CDR3 sequence: CASSLEGLGNSPLHF. Here the CDR3 DNA reads TGCGCCAGCAGCTTGGAAGGCCTCGGGAATTCACCCCTCCACTTT.

This rearrangement joins TRBV5-1 to TRBJ2-5, with D tentatively TRBD1 (5 bases). This CDR3 spans 15 amino acids. The germline V gene encodes CDR1 SGHRS and CDR2 YFSETQ. V was clipped by 1 base and J by 4 bases, with 14 bases between them. The CDR3 loop is CASSLLTQGGETQYF. The CDR3, as DNA: TGCGCCAGCAGCTTGCTAACCCAGGGCGGAGAGACCCAGTACTTC.

The gene calls are TRBV5-1 and TRBJ1-1; tentative D call: TRBD1 (5 bases). Looked up from germline, CDR1 is SGHRS and CDR2 is YFSETQ. V lost 0 bases and J lost 5, with 11 bases in between. This CDR3 comprises 14 residues. The CDR3 nucleotides read TGCGCCAGCAGCTTGGTCCGGGGCTCAACTGAAGCTTTCTTT. This encodes CASSLVRGSTEAFF.

This chain links TRBV6-5 with TRBJ2-5; TRBD1 matches at 7 bases. Judging by the DNA end, TRBJ2-7 fits better; the J call may be wrong. Germline V lookup: CDR1 MNHEY, CDR2 SVGAGI. The length of the CDR3 is 16 residues. As DNA, the CDR3 is TGTGCCAGCAGTTACCTTGGACAGGTTTCCTCCTACGAGCAGTACTTC. Amino acid sequence: CASSYLGQVSSYEQYF.

V is TRBV30 and J is TRBJ2-5, with D perhaps matching TRBD2 (6 bases). The V gene's germline CDR1 is GTSNPN and CDR2 SVGIG (reference sequence). The CDR3 loop spans 18 amino acids. Trimming took 0 bases from V and 5 from J, leaving 25 bases between them. The chain's CDR3 is CAWSVLGGRITPRETQYF. The CDR3 DNA is TGTGCCTGGAGTGTACTGGGAGGAAGAATAACTCCGCGGGAGACCCAGTACTTC.

The chain links TRBV7-2 to TRBJ2-5; 10 bases are a match to TRBD2. CDR1 and CDR2 from the germline V gene are SGHTA and FQGNSA. With 4 bases clipped from V and 7 bases from J, the junction kept 6 bases outside the gene matches. CDR3 length: 14 amino acids. This CDR3 reads CASSYDRTSGTQYF. DNA of the CDR3: TGTGCCAGCAGCTACGATAGGACTAGCGGGACCCAGTACTTC.

DNA of the CDR3: TGTGCCTGGAGCCGGACAGGGCAAAACTATGGCTACACCTTC. This translates into CAWSRTGQNYGYTF. This sequence joins TRBV30 and TRBJ1-2; 8 nucleotides match TRBD1. Unmatched junction bases numbered 5, after V lost 3 bases and J lost 2 bases. The CDR3 covers 14 residues. Per germline, CDR1 GTSNPN and CDR2 SVGIG (reference sequence). The whole variable domain, remainder taken from reference TRBV30 and TRBJ1-2, is SQTIHQWPATLVQPVGSPLSLECTVEGTSNPNLYWYRQAAGRGLQLLFYSVGIGQISSEVPQNLSASRPQDRQFILSSKKLLLSDSGFYLCAWSRTGQNYGYTFGSGTRLTVV.

V and J are TRBV6-1 and TRBJ1-1; TRBD1 matches at 7 bases. CDR1 and CDR2 (germline): MNHNS, SASEGT. V shed 8 bases, J shed 4 bases, and the junction held 13 bases outside the gene matches. The CDR3 has 15 residues. The CDR3 coding sequence is TGTGCCAGCGAAACTCGACAGGGAGGCCCCACTGAAGCTTTCTTT. Translated: CASETRQGGPTEAFF.